The 8 T cell receptor beta chains reported below all come from one sample, sequenced in a study of blood T cells in healthy people across ages. Sample-barcoded 5' priming and a J-beta primer mix drove a second PCR of roughly 6 to 12 cycles. TCRdb re-derived calls from the 5' RACE reads in MiXCR, one entry per CDR3 protein. The sample shows roughly 640,000 distinct CDR3 sequences, around 31% of them seen only once. The sequenced sample was blood. Source of these receptors: a woman aged 80 or over in good health.

This clonotype was seen ten or more times. The chain carries TRBV19 and TRBJ2-7; D may be TRBD2 (6 bases). The V end was cut by 8 bases, the J end by 3 bases, with 20 bases between. Germline CDR1 is LNHDA and CDR2 is SQIVND (reference sequence). The CDR3 is 15 amino acids. CDR3 nucleotide sequence: TGTGCCAGTTCCCCCGGGACTCCTTATGGCTACGAGCAGTACTTC. This gives the protein CASSPGTPYGYEQYF.

This clonotype has just a few counts. This may be a read error: a much more frequent sequence differs by one nucleotide. The rearrangement uses TRBV6-1 and TRBJ1-1; 7 bases align to TRBD1. Per the germline V gene, CDR1 is MNHNS and CDR2 is SASEGT. This CDR3 has 15 residues. The CDR3 DNA reads as TGTGCCAGCAGTCGGACATGGGAAGGGGGCACTAAAGCTTTCTTT. Its protein is CASSRTWEGGTKAFF.

The rearrangement joins TRBV12-3 or TRBV12-4 to TRBJ2-3; D is uncertain. V was pared by 5 bases and J by 0 bases, with 12 bases between. The CDR3 is made up of 15 amino acids. The CDR3 region is CASSPGVASTDTQYF. CDR3 DNA sequence: TGTGCCAGCAGTCCTGGCGTGGCCAGCACAGATACGCAGTATTTT.

In this sample, this clonotype turned up many times. The chain employs TRBV7-9 and TRBJ2-3, with 7 bases fitting TRBD1. The ends lost 2 bases at V and 0 bases at J; junction bases unmatched: 2. This CDR3 is 15 amino acids long. Germline V lookup: CDR1 SEHNR, CDR2 FQNEAQ (reference sequence). The CDR3 DNA reads as TGTGCCAGCAGCTTAACGACAGGGAGCACAGATACGCAGTATTTT. Translation gives CASSLTTGSTDTQYF.

This clonotype was seen ten or more times. This rearrangement joins TRBV20-1 to TRBJ2-3, with 9 positions matching TRBD2. Germline V gene data show CDR1 as DFQATT and CDR2 as SNEGSKA (reference sequence). Unmatched junction bases numbered 14, after V lost 6 bases and J lost 4 bases. This CDR3 has 16 residues. The DNA of the CDR3 is TGCAGTGCGGAGGCTGGCGGTAGCGGGGGCCCAGATACGCAGTATTTT. This encodes CSAEAGGSGGPDTQYF.

This clonotype was recorded a few times. A much larger clone lies one base from this, so it may be a read error. The chain employs TRBV20-1 and TRBJ1-4; D unclear. Germline CDR1 is DFQATT and CDR2 is SNEGSKA (reference sequence). This CDR3 is built from 12 residues. CDR3 protein: CSGFSRDEKRFF. CDR3 nucleotide sequence: TGCAGTGGATTTAGCCGGGATGAAAAACGGTTTTTT.

The table lists this clonotype with a few counts. The rearrangement uses TRBV29-1 and TRBJ1-1; TRBD1 aligns across 10 bases. CDR1 SQVTM and CDR2 ANQGSEA come from the germline V gene. The ends lost 6 bases at V and 6 bases at J; junction bases unmatched: 10. The CDR3 has 14 residues. CDR3 nucleotides: TGCAGCGTACGGGACAGGGGCAAGGTGGCTGAAGCTTTCTTT. Protein product: CSVRDRGKVAEAFF.

This chain links TRBV18 with TRBJ1-5; D is perhaps TRBD1 (5 bases). This CDR3 is 13 amino acids long. CDR1 and CDR2 (germline): KGHSH, LQKENI. V was shortened by 6 bases and J by 5 bases, with 11 bases between the two germline ends. Here the CDR3 reads CASSPGTDQPQHF. The CDR3 DNA reads as TGTGCCAGCTCCCCGGGGACGGATCAGCCCCAGCATTTT. Complete variable domain (other parts from reference TRBV18 and TRBJ1-5): NAGVMQNPRHLVRRRGQEARLRCSPMKGHSHVYWYRQLPEEGLKFMVYLQKENIIDESGMPKERFSAEFPKEGPSILRIQQVVRGDSAAYFCASSPGTDQPQHFGDGTRLSIL.